The 23 T cell receptor beta chains below all came from one sample that was sequenced in a study of technical replicates of blood from a handful of donors. Profiling relied on immunoSEQ multiplex PCR, and the TCRdb table lists in-frame clones only, not all of them. This table holds about 89,000 clones, about 94% found once. The sequenced material came from T cells isolated from PBMCs. These receptor sequences come from a human donor in good health.

The genes are TRBV10-3 and TRBJ1-4; D unclear. Deletions cut 4 bases from V and 8 bases from J, with 11 bases between. The germline V gene encodes CDR1 ENHRY and CDR2 SYGVKD. CDR3 length: 13 residues. This CDR3 is CAISASASEKLFF. In DNA, the CDR3 is TGTGCCATCAGTGCGTCAGCTTCGGAAAAACTGTTTTTT.

This clone has only one observation. The chain links TRBV19 to TRBJ2-5, with D hard to call. The CDR3 runs 13 residues. Germline V gene lookup returns CDR1 LNHDA and CDR2 SQIVND (reference sequence). Trimming removed 4 bases from V and 2 bases from J, with 8 bases in between. The CDR3, as DNA: TGTGCCAGTAGTAGGCCAGGTCAAGAGACCCAGTACTTC. Its translation: CASSRPGQETQYF. Combining the CDR3 with reference TRBV19 and TRBJ2-5 gives the whole variable domain DGGITQSPKYLFRKEGQNVTLSCEQNLNHDAMYWYRQDPGQGLRLIYYSQIVNDFQKGDIAEGYSVSREKKESFPLTVTSAQKNPTAFYLCASSRPGQETQYFGPGTRLLVL.

The chain carries TRBV14 and TRBJ1-4; D remains unclear. The CDR3 totals 16 residues. V lost 3 bases, J lost 0 bases, and 11 bases lay in between. Looked up from germline, CDR1 is SGHDN and CDR2 is FVKESK. The CDR3 bases are TGTGCCAGCAGCCAGTGGGGAGGTGCAACTAATGAAAAACTGTTTTTT. Translated: CASSQWGGATNEKLFF.

The chain recombines TRBV2 with TRBJ2-1; D unclear. Germline CDR1 is SNHLY and CDR2 is FYNNEI. Trimming shortened V by 8 bases and J by 6 bases, and 8 bases separated the two germline ends. The length of the CDR3 is 11 residues. This chain's CDR3 is CASHYFNEQFF. The DNA for the CDR3 is TGTGCCAGCCACTATTTCAATGAGCAGTTCTTC.

This clone occurred once. This rearrangement joins TRBV11-3 to TRBJ1-4; D gene uncertain. Germline CDR1 is SGHNT and CDR2 is YENEEA. The V end was cut by 0 bases, the J end by 8 bases, with 16 bases between. This CDR3 is 16 amino acids long. CDR3 in amino acids: CASSLDAPGREEKLFF. Written as DNA, the CDR3 is TGTGCCAGCAGCTTAGATGCACCGGGGAGAGAAGAAAAACTGTTTTTT.

By sample share, this clone is medium-sized. The chain carries TRBV28 and TRBJ2-7; a weak D match, TRBD2 (5 bases). Germline CDR1 and CDR2: MDHEN and SYDVKM. Trimming pared 3 bases from V and 5 bases from J, leaving 8 bases between. This CDR3 is built from 12 residues. Written as DNA, the CDR3 is TGTGCCAGCAGTTTGGGAGTCGACGAGCAGTACTTC. This translates into CASSLGVDEQYF.

The chain couples TRBV10-3 to TRBJ2-6; TRBD2 aligns across 8 bases. With 4 bases clipped from V and 3 bases from J, the junction kept 8 bases outside the gene matches. Germline V lookup: CDR1 ENHRY, CDR2 SYGVKD. This CDR3 has 17 amino acids. CDR3 loop: CAISAREGLSGANVLTF. Written as DNA, the CDR3 is TGTGCCATCAGTGCCCGGGAGGGGCTAAGTGGGGCCAACGTCCTGACTTTC.

The V and J genes are TRBV11-3 and TRBJ2-3; 13 bases align to TRBD2. V shed 4 bases, J shed 7 bases, and the junction held 5 bases outside the gene matches. This CDR3 region has 15 residues. CDR1 is SGHNT and CDR2 is YENEEA in the germline V gene. The CDR3 loop reads CASSSGTSGVYTQYF. CDR3 nucleotides: TGTGCCAGCAGCTCCGGGACTAGCGGGGTGTATACGCAGTATTTT.

This chain links TRBV27 with TRBJ2-3; 9 bases line up with TRBD2. Germline CDR1 and CDR2: MNHEY and SMNVEV (reference sequence). The CDR3 has 17 residues. V was clipped by 2 bases and J by 1 base; unmatched bases: 7. The CDR3 DNA reads TGTGCCAGCAGTTTAGGGTGGGTAGCGGGGGGCACAGATACGCAGTATTTT. Residues: CASSLGWVAGGTDTQYF.

The chain joins TRBV25-1 to TRBJ2-1; D perhaps matches TRBD1 (5 bases). The CDR3 totals 15 residues. Trimming cost V 2 bases and J 4 bases, with 12 bases left between them. Germline values: CDR1 MGHDK, CDR2 SYGVNS. In DNA, the CDR3 is TGTGCCAGCAGTGAACAGGGTCACCAATACAATGAGCAGTTCTTC. Amino acid sequence: CASSEQGHQYNEQFF.

The chain employs TRBV5-5 and TRBJ1-1; D is undetermined. Trimming pared 2 bases from V and 1 base from J, leaving 9 bases between. Per germline, CDR1 SGHKS and CDR2 YYEKEE (reference sequence). CDR3 size: 14 residues. CDR3 bases: TGTGCCAGCAGCTTCGAGGGTTCGAACACTGAAGCTTTCTTT. Amino acids: CASSFEGSNTEAFF.

V is TRBV7-7 and J is TRBJ2-1; 7 bases are shared with TRBD1. The CDR3 runs 15 residues. J lost 2 bases, V lost 5 bases, and 6 bases had no gene match. From germline, CDR1 is SSHAT and CDR2 FNYEAQ (reference sequence). CDR3 sequence: CASSVTTGAYNEQFF. The CDR3 nucleotides read TGTGCCAGCAGCGTGACTACAGGGGCCTACAATGAGCAGTTCTTC.

This chain connects TRBV28 to TRBJ2-5, with D tentatively TRBD2 (5 bases). Per germline, CDR1 MDHEN and CDR2 SYDVKM. CDR3 length: 16 residues. V gave up 7 bases and J gave up 1 base, with 19 bases separating them. The DNA for the CDR3 is TGTGCCAGCATTGATCGAGGGCCCGAACTCCAAGAGACCCAGTACTTC. It codes for CASIDRGPELQETQYF.

This sequence joins TRBV10-1 and TRBJ2-1; 7 bases map to TRBD1. Trimming cost V 5 bases and J 0 bases; bases outside gene matches: 4. The CDR3 length is 15 residues. Germline CDR1 WNHNN, CDR2 SYGVQD (reference sequence). The CDR3 sequence: CASSRDSSSYNEQFF. As DNA, the CDR3 is TGCGCCAGCAGTCGGGACAGTAGCTCCTACAATGAGCAGTTCTTC.

The chain uses TRBV6-1 and TRBJ1-2; the D gene is possibly TRBD1 (6 bases). V dropped 6 bases and J dropped 0 bases, with 14 bases sitting between them. Germline V gene sequence: CDR1 MNHNS, CDR2 SASEGT. The CDR3 covers 15 residues. CDR3 DNA sequence: TGTGCCAGCAGGACAACGGACAGAACTAACTATGGCTACACCTTC. This codes for CASRTTDRTNYGYTF.

V gene TRBV15 combines with J gene TRBJ2-7; maybe TRBD1 (6 bases). Looked up from germline, CDR1 is LNHNV and CDR2 is YYDKDF (reference sequence). V lost 0 bases, J lost 1 base, and 13 bases lay in between. The CDR3 is made up of 16 amino acids. In DNA, the CDR3 is TGTGCCACCAGCAGAGACGCTGAGACAGGTTCCTACGAGCAGTACTTC. Residues: CATSRDAETGSYEQYF.

The rearrangement uses TRBV4-2 and TRBJ1-1, with TRBD1 matching 8 bases. The V gene's germline CDR1 is LGHNA and CDR2 YNFKEQ. Unmatched junction bases numbered 3, after V lost 2 bases and J lost 1 base. This CDR3 contains 15 residues. The CDR3 loop reads CASSQWTGTNTEAFF. The CDR3 coding sequence is TGTGCCAGCAGCCAATGGACAGGGACGAACACTGAAGCTTTCTTT.

This clone showed up just once. The chain uses TRBV4-1 and TRBJ2-7; D uncertain. Germline CDR1 MGHRA, CDR2 YSYEKL. This CDR3 has 16 amino acids. V gave up 4 bases and J gave up 0 bases, with 16 bases separating them. This CDR3 reads CASSLAGGLSSYEQYF. CDR3 DNA: TGCGCCAGCAGCCTGGCCGGCGGTTTAAGCTCCTACGAGCAGTACTTC.

The genes are TRBV30 and TRBJ2-7; D possibly corresponds to TRBD1 (6 bases). Germline-derived CDR1 and CDR2 are GTSNPN and SVGIG (reference sequence). There are 15 residues in the CDR3. V was shortened by 0 bases and J by 4 bases, with 16 bases between the two germline ends. The CDR3 loop reads CAWSVPYPTGYEQYF. The CDR3 DNA is TGTGCCTGGAGTGTACCCTACCCCACAGGGTACGAGCAGTACTTC.

The V gene is TRBV2, the J gene TRBJ2-7; TRBD2 is a possible D gene (5 bases). With 7 bases removed from V and 2 bases from J, the gap between germline ends came to 6 bases. From germline, CDR1 is SNHLY and CDR2 FYNNEI. The CDR3 totals 11 residues. In nucleotides, the CDR3 is TGTGCCAGCAAAGCGGCCTACGAGCAGTACTTC. This gives the protein CASKAAYEQYF.

This chain uses TRBV28 with TRBJ1-1; unclear D gene. The germline gives CDR1 MDHEN, CDR2 SYDVKM. V dropped 6 bases and J dropped 2 bases, with 22 bases sitting between them. The CDR3 sequence is 17 residues long. The DNA for the CDR3 is TGTGCCAGCAGATCCCCGGGAAAGGATGTTGGAAACACTGAAGCTTTCTTT. As protein: CASRSPGKDVGNTEAFF. Filled out from reference TRBV28 and TRBJ1-1, the complete variable domain reads DVKVTQSSRYLVKRTGEKVFLECVQDMDHENMFWYRQDPGLGLRLIYFSYDVKMKEKGDIPEGYSVSREKKERFSLILESASTNQTSMYLCASRSPGKDVGNTEAFFGQGTRLTVV.

DNA for the CDR3: TGTGCCAGCAGCCCAGGGATCGGGCAGGACTATGGCTACACCTTC. Its translation is CASSPGIGQDYGYTF. This chain uses TRBV7-9 with TRBJ1-2, with D perhaps matching TRBD1 (5 bases). This CDR3 has 15 amino acids. The germline CDR1 and CDR2 sequences are SEHNR and FQNEAQ (reference sequence). V was clipped by 5 bases and J by 3 bases, with 16 bases between them.

The rearrangement links TRBV5-1 to TRBJ2-3, with no clear D. Trimming took off 0 bases at V and 0 bases at J, with 11 bases between the two ends. CDR1 is SGHRS, CDR2 YFSETQ, per germline. The CDR3 spans 16 residues. The CDR3 bases are TGCGCCAGCAGCTTGGTTGGAGCACCTAGCACAGATACGCAGTATTTT. Its protein is CASSLVGAPSTDTQYF.